This T cell receptor beta chain was retrieved from a study of T-cell reconstitution after alpha-beta-depleted transplantation in children. Preparation of the TCRbeta library used unique molecular identifiers. In TCRdb, the PCR reads were re-called with MiXCR into one record per CDR3 protein. This table holds about 500,000 distinct CDR3 sequences, over 25% found once. The germline V and J ends were trimmed by 2 bases and 2 bases, with 17 bases remaining between them. The CDR3 runs 17 residues. From germline, CDR1 is MNHEY and CDR2 SMNVEV (reference sequence). This clonotype was seen only a few times. The sequencing here drew on PBMCs from the stem cell graft donor, taken from the stem cell graft. The V and J genes are TRBV27 and TRBJ2-3; D unresolved. The receptor's source is a human donor who donated a stem cell graft to a child with aplastic anemia. The DNA for the CDR3 is TGTGCCAGCAGTTTAACCGGTATCGGCGGCTTCACAGATACGCAGTATTTT. Residues: CASSLTGIGGFTDTQYF.